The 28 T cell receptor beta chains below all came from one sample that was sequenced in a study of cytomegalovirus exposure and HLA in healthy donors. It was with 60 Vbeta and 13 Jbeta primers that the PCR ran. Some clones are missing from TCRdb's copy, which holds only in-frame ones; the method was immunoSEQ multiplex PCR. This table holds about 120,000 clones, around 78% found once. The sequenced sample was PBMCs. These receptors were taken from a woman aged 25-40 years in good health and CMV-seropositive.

The CDR3 nucleotides read TGTGCCAGCAGGGTAGGGGGCGCAAACTATGGCTACACCTTC. This codes for CASRVGGANYGYTF. The chain couples TRBV2 to TRBJ1-2; 7 bases map to TRBD1. After removal of 6 bases from V and 2 bases from J, the junction contained 6 bases not matched to a gene. The CDR3 runs to 14 residues. Germline V gene sequence: CDR1 SNHLY, CDR2 FYNNEI.

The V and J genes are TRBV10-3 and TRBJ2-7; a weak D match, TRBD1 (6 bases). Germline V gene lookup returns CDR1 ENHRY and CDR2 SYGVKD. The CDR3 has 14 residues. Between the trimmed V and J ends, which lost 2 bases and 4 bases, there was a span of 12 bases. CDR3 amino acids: CAISEGGRGYEQYF. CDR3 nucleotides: TGTGCCATCAGTGAGGGGGGCCGTGGGTACGAGCAGTACTTC.

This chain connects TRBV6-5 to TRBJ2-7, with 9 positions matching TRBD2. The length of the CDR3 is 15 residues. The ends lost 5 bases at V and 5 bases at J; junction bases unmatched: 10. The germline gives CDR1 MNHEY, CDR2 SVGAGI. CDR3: CASSIAGASPDEQYF. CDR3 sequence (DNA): TGTGCCAGCAGTATAGCGGGGGCCTCCCCTGACGAGCAGTACTTC.

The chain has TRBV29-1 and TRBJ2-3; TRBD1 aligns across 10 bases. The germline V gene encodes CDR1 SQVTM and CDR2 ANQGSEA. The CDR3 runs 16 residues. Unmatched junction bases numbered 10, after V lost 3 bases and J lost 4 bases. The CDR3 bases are TGCAGCGTTGACGAGAGGGGACAGGGGAGGTCAGATACGCAGTATTTT. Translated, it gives CSVDERGQGRSDTQYF.

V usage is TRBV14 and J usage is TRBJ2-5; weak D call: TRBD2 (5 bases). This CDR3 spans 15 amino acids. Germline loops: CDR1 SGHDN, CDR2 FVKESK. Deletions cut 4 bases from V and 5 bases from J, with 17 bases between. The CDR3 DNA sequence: TGTGCCAGCAGCCTTCCCGGACTCTCTACGGAGACCCAGTACTTC. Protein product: CASSLPGLSTETQYF.

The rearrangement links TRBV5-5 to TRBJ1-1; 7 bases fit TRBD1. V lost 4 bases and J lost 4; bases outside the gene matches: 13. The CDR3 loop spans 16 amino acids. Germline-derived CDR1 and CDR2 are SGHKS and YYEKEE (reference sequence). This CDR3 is CASSPVTGLGSTEAFF. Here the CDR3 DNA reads TGTGCCAGCAGCCCCGTGACAGGGCTAGGAAGCACTGAAGCTTTCTTT. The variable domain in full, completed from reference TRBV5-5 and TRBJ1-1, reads DAGVTQSPTHLIKTRGQQVTLRCSPISGHKSVSWYQQVLGQGPQFIFQYYEKEERGRGNFPDRFSARQFPNYSSELNVNALLLGDSALYLCASSPVTGLGSTEAFFGQGTRLTVV.

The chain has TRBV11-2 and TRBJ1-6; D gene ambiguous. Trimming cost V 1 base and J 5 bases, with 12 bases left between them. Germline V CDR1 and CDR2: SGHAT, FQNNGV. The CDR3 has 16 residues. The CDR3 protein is CASSLGWSVNNSPLHF. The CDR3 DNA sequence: TGTGCCAGCAGCTTAGGGTGGTCAGTAAATAATTCACCCCTCCACTTT. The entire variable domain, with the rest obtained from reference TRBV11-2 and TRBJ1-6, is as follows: EAGVAQSPRYKIIEKRQSVAFWCNPISGHATLYWYQQILGQGPKLLIQFQNNGVVDDSQLPKDRFSAERLKGVDSTLKIQPAKLEDSAVYLCASSLGWSVNNSPLHFGNGTRLTVT.

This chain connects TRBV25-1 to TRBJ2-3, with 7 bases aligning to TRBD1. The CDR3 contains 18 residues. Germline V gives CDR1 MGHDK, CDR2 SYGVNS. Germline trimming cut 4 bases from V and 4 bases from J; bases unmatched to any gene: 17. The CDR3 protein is CASSGGAGDRARADTQYF. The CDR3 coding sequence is TGTGCCAGCAGTGGAGGGGCTGGTGACAGGGCCCGCGCAGATACGCAGTATTTT. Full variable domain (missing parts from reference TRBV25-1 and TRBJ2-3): EADIYQTPRYLVIGTGKKITLECSQTMGHDKMYWYQQDPGMELHLIHYSYGVNSTEKGDLSSESTVSRIRTEHFPLTLESARPSHTSQYLCASSGGAGDRARADTQYFGPGTRLTVL.

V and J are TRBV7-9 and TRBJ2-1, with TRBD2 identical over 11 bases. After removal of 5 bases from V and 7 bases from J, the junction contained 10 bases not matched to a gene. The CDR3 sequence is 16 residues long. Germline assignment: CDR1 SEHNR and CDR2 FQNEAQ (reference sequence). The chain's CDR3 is CASSQIAGGPLNEQFF. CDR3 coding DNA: TGTGCCAGCAGCCAGATAGCGGGGGGGCCTTTAAATGAGCAGTTCTTC.

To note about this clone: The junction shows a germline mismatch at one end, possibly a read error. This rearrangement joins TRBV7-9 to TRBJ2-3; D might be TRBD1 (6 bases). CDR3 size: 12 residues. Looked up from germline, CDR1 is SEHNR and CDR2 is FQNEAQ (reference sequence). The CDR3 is CVSLKGADTQYF. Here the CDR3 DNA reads TGTGTCAGCCTGAAGGGGGCAGATACGCAGTATTTT. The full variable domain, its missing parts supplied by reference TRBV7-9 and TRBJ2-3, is DTGVSQNPRHKITKRGQNVTFRCDPISEHNRLYWYRQTLGQGPEFLTYFQNEAQLEKSRLLSDRFSAERPKGSFSTLEIQRTEQGDSAMYLCVSLKGADTQYFGPGTRLTVL.

CDR3 protein: CASSSRGGSVSRNEQFF. The CDR3 nucleotides are TGTGCCAGCAGCTCGCGGGGGGGTTCGGTCTCGCGCAATGAGCAGTTCTTC. V usage is TRBV7-9 and J usage is TRBJ2-1; TRBD2 aligns across 9 bases. The CDR3 sequence is 17 residues long. V lost 4 bases, J lost 6 bases, and 13 bases stayed unmatched. Germline V gene data show CDR1 as SEHNR and CDR2 as FQNEAQ (reference sequence). Using reference TRBV7-9 and TRBJ2-1 for the parts outside the CDR3, the full variable domain is DTGVSQNPRHKITKRGQNVTFRCDPISEHNRLYWYRQTLGQGPEFLTYFQNEAQLEKSRLLSDRFSAERPKGSFSTLEIQRTEQGDSAMYLCASSSRGGSVSRNEQFFGPGTRLTVL.

The CDR3 region is CASIPSGAGPDTQYF. CDR3 nucleotide sequence: TGTGCCAGCATTCCTAGCGGGGCGGGGCCAGATACGCAGTATTTT. The rearrangement links TRBV7-9 to TRBJ2-3; 9 bases align to TRBD2. The germline gives CDR1 SEHNR, CDR2 FQNEAQ (reference sequence). The CDR3 is 15 amino acids. Unmatched junction bases numbered 9, after V lost 7 bases and J lost 4 bases.

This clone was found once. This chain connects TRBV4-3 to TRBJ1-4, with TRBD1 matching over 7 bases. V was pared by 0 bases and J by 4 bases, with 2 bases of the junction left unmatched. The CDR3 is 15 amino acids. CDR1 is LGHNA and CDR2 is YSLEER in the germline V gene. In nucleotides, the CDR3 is TGCGCCAGCAGCCAAGATTCAGGGGGTAATGAAAAACTGTTTTTT. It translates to CASSQDSGGNEKLFF.

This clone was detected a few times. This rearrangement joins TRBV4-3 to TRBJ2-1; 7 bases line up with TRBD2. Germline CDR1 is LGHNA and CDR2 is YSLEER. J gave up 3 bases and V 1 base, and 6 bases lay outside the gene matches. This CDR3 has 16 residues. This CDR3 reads CASSQAQTSFYNEQFF. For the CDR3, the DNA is TGCGCCAGCAGCCAAGCTCAGACTAGCTTCTACAATGAGCAGTTCTTC.

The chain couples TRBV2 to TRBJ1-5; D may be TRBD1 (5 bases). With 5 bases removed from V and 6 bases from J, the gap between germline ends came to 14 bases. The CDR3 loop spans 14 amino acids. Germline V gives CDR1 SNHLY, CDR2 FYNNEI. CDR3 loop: CASSRAGVSQPQHF. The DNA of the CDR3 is TGTGCCAGCAGTCGAGCGGGGGTTAGTCAGCCCCAGCATTTT.

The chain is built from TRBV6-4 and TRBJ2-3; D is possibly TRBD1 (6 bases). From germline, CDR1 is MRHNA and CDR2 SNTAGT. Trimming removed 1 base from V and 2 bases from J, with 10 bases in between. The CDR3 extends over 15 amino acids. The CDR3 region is CASSDLGGTTDTQYF. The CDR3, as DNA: TGTGCCAGCAGTGACTTAGGGGGAACCACAGATACGCAGTATTTT.

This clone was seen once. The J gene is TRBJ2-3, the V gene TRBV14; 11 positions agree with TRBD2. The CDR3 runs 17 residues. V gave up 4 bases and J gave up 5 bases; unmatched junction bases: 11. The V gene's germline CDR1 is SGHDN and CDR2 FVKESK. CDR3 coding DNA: TGTGCCAGCAGCCCCCCTTTAGCGGGGGGGCCGGGAGATACGCAGTATTTT. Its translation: CASSPPLAGGPGDTQYF.

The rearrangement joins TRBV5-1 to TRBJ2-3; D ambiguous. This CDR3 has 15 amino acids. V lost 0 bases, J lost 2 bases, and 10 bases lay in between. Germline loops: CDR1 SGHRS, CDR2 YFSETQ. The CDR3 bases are TGCGCCAGCAGCTTGGATACAGACAACACAGATACGCAGTATTTT. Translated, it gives CASSLDTDNTDTQYF.

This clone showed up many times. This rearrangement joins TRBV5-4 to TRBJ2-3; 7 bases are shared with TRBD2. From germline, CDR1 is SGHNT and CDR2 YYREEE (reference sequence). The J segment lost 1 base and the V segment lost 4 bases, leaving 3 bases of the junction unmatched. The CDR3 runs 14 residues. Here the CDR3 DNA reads TGTGCCAGCAGCCAGCGGGGCCGCACAGATACGCAGTATTTT. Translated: CASSQRGRTDTQYF.

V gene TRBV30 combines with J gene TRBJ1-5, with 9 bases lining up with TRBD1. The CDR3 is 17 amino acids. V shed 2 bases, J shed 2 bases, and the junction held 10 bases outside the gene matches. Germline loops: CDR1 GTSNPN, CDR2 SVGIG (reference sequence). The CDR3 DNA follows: TGTGCCTGGAGTCCCCCCCGGGACAGGGTGGGCAATCAGCCCCAGCATTTT. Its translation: CAWSPPRDRVGNQPQHF.

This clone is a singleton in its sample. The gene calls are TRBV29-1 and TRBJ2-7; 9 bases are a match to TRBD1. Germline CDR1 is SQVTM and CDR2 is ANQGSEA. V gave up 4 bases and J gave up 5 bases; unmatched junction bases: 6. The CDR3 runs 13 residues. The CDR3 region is CSVAGQGYDEQYF. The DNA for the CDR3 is TGCAGCGTTGCCGGACAGGGGTACGACGAGCAGTACTTC.

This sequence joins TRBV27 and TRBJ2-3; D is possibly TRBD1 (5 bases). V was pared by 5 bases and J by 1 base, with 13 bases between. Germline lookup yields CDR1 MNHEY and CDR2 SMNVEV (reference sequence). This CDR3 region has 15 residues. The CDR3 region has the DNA TGTGCCAGCAGTGGCAGGGTAGAGGGCACAGATACGCAGTATTTT. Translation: CASSGRVEGTDTQYF.

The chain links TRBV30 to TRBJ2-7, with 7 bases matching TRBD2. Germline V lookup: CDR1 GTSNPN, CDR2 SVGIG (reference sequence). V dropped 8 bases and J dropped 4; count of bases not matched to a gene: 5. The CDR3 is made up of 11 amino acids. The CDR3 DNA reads TGTGCCGGGACTACGGGGTACGAGCAGTACTTC. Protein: CAGTTGYEQYF. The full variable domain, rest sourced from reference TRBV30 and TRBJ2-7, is SQTIHQWPATLVQPVGSPLSLECTVEGTSNPNLYWYRQAAGRGLQLLFYSVGIGQISSEVPQNLSASRPQDRQFILSSKKLLLSDSGFYLCAGTTGYEQYFGPGTRLTVT.

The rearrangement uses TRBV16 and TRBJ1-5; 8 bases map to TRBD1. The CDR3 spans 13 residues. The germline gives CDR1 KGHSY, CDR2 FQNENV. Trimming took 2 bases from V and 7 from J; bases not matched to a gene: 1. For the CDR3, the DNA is TGTGCCAGCAGCCAACGACAGGGGCAGCCCCAGCATTTT. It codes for CASSQRQGQPQHF.

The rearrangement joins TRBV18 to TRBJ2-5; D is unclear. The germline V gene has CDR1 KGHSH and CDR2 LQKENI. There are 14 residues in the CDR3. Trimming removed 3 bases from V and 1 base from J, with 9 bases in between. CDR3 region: CASSPTSAQETQYF. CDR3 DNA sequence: TGTGCCAGCTCACCGACCAGCGCCCAAGAGACCCAGTACTTC.

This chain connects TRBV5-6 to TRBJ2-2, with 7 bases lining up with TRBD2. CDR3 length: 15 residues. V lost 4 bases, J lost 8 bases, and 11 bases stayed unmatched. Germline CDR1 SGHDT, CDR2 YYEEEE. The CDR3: CASSPPGGTLGELFF. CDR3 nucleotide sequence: TGTGCCAGCAGCCCCCCGGGGGGAACATTAGGGGAGCTGTTTTTT.

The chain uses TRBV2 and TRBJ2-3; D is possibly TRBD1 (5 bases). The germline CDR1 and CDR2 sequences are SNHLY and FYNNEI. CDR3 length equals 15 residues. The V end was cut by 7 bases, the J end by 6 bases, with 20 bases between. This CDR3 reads CASNSRTTPGDTQYF. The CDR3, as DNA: TGTGCCAGCAACTCACGGACAACCCCAGGGGATACGCAGTATTTT.

CDR3 DNA sequence: TGTGCCAGCAGCTCACCGGGACTAGCTAGCTATGAGCAGTTCTTC. This translates into CASSSPGLASYEQFF. The chain combines TRBV5-5 with TRBJ2-1; 9 bases align to TRBD2. V trimming: 3 bases; J trimming: 8 bases; junction bases outside the gene matches: 9. Germline loops: CDR1 SGHKS, CDR2 YYEKEE (reference sequence). CDR3 length equals 15 residues.